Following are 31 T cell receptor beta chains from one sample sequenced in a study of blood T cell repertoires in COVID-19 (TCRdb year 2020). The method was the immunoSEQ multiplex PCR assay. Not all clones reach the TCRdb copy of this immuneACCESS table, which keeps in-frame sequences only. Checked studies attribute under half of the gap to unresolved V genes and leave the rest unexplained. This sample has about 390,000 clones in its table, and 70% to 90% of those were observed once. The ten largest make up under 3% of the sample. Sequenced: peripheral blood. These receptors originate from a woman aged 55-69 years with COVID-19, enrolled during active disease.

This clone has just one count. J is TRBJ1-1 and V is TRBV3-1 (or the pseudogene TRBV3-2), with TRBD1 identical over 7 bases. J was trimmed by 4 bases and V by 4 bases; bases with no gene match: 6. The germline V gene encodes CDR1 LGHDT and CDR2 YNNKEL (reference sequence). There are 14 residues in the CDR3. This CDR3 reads CASSLRQGSTEAFF. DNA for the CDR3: TGTGCCAGCAGCCTTAGACAGGGCTCCACTGAAGCTTTCTTT.

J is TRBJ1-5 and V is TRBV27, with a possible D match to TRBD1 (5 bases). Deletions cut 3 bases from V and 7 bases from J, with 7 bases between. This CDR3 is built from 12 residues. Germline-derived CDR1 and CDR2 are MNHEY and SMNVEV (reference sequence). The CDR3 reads CASSLTDQPQHF. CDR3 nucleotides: TGTGCCAGCAGTTTGACAGACCAGCCCCAGCATTTT.

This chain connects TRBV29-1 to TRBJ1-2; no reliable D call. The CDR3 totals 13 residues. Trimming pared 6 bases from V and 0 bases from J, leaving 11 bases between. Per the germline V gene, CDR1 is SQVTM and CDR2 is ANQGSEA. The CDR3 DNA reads TGCAGCGTCGTGGGCCCCGCTAACTATGGCTACACCTTC. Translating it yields CSVVGPANYGYTF. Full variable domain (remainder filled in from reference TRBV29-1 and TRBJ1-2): SAVISQKPSRDICQRGTSLTIQCQVDSQVTMMFWYRQQPGQSLTLIATANQGSEATYESGFVIDKFPISRPNLTFSTLTVSNMSPEDSSIYLCSVVGPANYGYTFGSGTRLTVV.

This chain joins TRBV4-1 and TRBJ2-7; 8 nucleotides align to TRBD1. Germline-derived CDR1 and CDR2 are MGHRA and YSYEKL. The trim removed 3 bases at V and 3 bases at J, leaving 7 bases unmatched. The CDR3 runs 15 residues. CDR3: CASSQTGTGIYEQYF. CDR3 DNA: TGCGCCAGCAGCCAGACCGGGACAGGTATCTACGAGCAGTACTTC.

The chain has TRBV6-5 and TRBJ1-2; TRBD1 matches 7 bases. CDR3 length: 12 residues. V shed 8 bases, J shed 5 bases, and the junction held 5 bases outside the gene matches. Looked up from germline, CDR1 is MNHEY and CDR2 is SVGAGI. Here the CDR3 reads CASSDRDYGYTF. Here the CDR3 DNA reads TGTGCCAGCTCCGACAGGGATTATGGCTACACCTTC.

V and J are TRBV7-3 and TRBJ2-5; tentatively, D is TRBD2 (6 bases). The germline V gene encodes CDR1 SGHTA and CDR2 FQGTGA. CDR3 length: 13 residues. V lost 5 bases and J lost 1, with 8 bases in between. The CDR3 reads CASSPGLQETQYF. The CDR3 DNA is TGTGCCAGCAGCCCGGGACTCCAAGAGACCCAGTACTTC.

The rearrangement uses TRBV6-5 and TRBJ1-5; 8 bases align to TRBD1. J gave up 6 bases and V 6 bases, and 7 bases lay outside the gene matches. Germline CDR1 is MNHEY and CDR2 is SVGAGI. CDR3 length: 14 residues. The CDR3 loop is CASRATGGGQPQHF. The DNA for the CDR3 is TGTGCCAGCAGGGCTACAGGGGGGGGTCAGCCCCAGCATTTT.

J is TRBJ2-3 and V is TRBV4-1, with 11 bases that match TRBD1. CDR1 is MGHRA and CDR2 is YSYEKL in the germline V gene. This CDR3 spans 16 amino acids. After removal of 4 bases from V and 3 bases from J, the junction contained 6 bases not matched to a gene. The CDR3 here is CASSPDRGRGTDTQYF. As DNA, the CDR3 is TGCGCCAGCAGCCCGGACAGGGGGCGCGGGACAGATACGCAGTATTTT.

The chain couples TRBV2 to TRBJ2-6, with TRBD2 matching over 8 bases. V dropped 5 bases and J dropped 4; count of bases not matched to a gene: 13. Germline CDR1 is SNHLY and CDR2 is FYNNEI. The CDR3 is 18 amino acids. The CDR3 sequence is CASSRAGGISTGANVLTF. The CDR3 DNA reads TGTGCCAGCAGTCGCGCGGGGGGTATCTCTACCGGGGCCAACGTCCTGACTTTC.

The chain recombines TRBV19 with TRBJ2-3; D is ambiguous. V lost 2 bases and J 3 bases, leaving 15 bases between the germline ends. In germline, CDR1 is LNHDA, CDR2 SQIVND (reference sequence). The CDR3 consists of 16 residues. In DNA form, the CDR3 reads TGTGCCAGTAGTATATCGCGCCCGGGTGGAACAGATACGCAGTATTTT. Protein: CASSISRPGGTDTQYF.

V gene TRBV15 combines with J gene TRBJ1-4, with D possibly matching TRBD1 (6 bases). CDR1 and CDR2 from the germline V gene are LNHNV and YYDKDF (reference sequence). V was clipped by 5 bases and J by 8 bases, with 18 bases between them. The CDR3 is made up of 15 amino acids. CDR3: CATSRISRGGEKLFF. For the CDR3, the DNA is TGTGCCACCAGCCGCATCTCAAGGGGGGGGGAAAAACTGTTTTTT.

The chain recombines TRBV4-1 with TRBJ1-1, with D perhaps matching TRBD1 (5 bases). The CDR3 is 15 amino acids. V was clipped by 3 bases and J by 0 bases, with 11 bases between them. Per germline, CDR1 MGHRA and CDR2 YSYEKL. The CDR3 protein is CASSQFGALNTEAFF. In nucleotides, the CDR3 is TGCGCCAGCAGCCAGTTTGGGGCCCTGAACACTGAAGCTTTCTTT.

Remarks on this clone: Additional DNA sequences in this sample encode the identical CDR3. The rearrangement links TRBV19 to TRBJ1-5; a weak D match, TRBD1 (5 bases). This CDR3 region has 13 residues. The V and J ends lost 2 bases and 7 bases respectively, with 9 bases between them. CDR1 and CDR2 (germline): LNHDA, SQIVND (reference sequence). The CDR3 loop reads CASSIQGSQPQHF. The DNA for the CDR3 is TGTGCCAGTAGTATACAGGGTAGCCAGCCCCAGCATTTT.

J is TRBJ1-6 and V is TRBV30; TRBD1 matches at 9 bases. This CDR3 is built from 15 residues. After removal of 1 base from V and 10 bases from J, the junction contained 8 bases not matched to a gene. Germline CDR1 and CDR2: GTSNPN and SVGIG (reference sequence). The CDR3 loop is CAWSAGQGGRSPLHF. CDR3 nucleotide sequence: TGTGCCTGGAGTGCGGGACAGGGAGGACGATCACCCCTCCACTTT. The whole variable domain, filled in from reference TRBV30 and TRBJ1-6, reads SQTIHQWPATLVQPVGSPLSLECTVEGTSNPNLYWYRQAAGRGLQLLFYSVGIGQISSEVPQNLSASRPQDRQFILSSKKLLLSDSGFYLCAWSAGQGGRSPLHFGNGTRLTVT.

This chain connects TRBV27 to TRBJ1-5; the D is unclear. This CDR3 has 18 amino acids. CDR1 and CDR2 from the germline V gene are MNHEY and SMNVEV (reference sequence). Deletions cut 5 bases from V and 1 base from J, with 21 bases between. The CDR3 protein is CASSNSLCWYLSNQPQHF. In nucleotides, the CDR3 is TGTGCCAGCAGTAACTCGCTCTGCTGGTATCTCAGCAATCAGCCCCAGCATTTT.

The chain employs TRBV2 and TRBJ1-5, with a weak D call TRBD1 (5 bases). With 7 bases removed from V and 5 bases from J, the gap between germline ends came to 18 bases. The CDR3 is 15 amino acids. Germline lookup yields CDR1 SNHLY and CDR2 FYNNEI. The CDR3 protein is CASKLSDGGYQPQHF. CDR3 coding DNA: TGTGCCAGCAAGCTTTCGGACGGGGGTTATCAGCCCCAGCATTTT.

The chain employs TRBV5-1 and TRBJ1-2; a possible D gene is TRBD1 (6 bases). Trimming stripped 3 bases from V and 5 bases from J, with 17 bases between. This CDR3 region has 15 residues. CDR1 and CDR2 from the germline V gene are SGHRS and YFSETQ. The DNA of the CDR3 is TGCGCCAGCAGCTACACAGGGACCGAGGCATATGGCTACACCTTC. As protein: CASSYTGTEAYGYTF.

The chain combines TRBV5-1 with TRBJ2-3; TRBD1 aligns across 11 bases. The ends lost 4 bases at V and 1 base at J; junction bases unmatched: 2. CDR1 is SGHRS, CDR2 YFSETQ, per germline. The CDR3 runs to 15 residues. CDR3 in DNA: TGCGCCAGCAGCCAGGACAGGGGGCGCACAGATACGCAGTATTTT. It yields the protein CASSQDRGRTDTQYF.

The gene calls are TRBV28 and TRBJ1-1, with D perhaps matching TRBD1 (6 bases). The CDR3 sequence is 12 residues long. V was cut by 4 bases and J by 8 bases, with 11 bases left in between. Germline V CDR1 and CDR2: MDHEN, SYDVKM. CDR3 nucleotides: TGTGCCAGCAGTTACAGGGCAGAAGAAGCTTTCTTT. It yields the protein CASSYRAEEAFF. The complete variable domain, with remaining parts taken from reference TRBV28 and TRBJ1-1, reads DVKVTQSSRYLVKRTGEKVFLECVQDMDHENMFWYRQDPGLGLRLIYFSYDVKMKEKGDIPEGYSVSREKKERFSLILESASTNQTSMYLCASSYRAEEAFFGQGTRLTVV.

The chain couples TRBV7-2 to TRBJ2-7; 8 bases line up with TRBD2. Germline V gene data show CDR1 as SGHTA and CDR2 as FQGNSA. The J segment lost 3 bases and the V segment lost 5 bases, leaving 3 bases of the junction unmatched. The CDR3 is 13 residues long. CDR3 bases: TGTGCCAGCAGCCCCGGGAGGGGCTACGAGCAGTACTTC. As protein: CASSPGRGYEQYF.

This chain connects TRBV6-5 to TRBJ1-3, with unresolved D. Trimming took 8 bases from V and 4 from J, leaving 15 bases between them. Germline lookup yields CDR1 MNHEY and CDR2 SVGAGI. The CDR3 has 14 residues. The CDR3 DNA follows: TGTGCCAGCGGGAGGAACCTCCCCGGAAACACCATATATTTT. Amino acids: CASGRNLPGNTIYF.

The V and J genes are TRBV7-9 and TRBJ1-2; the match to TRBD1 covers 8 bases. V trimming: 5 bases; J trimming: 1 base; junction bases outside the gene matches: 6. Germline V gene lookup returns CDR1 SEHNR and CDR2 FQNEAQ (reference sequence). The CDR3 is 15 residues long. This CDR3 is CASSPGGQDNYGYTF. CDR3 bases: TGTGCCAGCAGCCCCGGGGGACAGGATAACTATGGCTACACCTTC.

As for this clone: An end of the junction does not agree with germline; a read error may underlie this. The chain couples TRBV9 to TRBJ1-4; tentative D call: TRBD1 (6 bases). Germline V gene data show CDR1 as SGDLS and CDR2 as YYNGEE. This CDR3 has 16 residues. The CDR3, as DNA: TGTGCCAGCAGCGTAGCGACAGGACCCGGGGATGAAACACTGTTTTTT. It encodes CASSVATGPGDETLFF. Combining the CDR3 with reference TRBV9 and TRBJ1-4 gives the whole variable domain DSGVTQTPKHLITATGQRVTLRCSPRSGDLSVYWYQQSLDQGLQFLIQYYNGEERAKGNILERFSAQQFPDLHSELNLSSLELGDSALYFCASSVATGPGDETLFFGSGTQLSVL.

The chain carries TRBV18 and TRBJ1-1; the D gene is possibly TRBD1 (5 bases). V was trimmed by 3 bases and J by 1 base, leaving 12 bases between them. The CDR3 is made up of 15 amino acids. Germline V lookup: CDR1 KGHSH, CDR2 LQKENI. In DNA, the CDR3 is TGTGCCAGCTCACCTGCACAGACAGCGAACACTGAAGCTTTCTTT. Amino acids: CASSPAQTANTEAFF.

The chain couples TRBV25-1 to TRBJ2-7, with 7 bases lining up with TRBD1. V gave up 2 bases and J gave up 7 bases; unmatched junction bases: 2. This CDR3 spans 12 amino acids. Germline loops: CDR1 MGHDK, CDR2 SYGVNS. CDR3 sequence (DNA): TGTGCCAGCAGTGAACCCAGGGGGGAGCAGTACTTC. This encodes CASSEPRGEQYF.

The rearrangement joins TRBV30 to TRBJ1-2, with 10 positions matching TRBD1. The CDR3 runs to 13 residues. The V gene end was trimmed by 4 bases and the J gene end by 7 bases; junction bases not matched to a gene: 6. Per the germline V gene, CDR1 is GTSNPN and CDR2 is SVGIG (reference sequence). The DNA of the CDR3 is TGTGCCTGGATTGAGGACAGGGGGGGTGGCTACACCTTC. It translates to CAWIEDRGGGYTF.

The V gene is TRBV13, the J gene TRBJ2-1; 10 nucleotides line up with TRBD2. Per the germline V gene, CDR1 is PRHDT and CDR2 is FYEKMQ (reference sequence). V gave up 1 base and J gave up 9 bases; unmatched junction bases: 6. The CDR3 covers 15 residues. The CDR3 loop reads CASSLDTSGVLEQFF. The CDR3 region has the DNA TGTGCCAGCAGCTTAGACACTAGCGGGGTACTTGAGCAGTTCTTC.

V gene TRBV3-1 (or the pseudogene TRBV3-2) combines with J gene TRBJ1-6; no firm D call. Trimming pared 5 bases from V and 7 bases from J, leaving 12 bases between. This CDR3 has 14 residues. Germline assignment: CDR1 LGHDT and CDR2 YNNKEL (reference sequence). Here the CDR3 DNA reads TGTGCCAGCAGCGAAGTCCGGGGAAATTCACCCCTCCACTTT. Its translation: CASSEVRGNSPLHF.

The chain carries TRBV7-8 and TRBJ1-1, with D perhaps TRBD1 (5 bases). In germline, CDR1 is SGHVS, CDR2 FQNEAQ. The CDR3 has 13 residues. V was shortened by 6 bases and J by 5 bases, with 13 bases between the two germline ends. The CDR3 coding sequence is TGTGCCAGCAGAGGGTTAGGGGATACTGAAGCTTTCTTT. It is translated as CASRGLGDTEAFF.

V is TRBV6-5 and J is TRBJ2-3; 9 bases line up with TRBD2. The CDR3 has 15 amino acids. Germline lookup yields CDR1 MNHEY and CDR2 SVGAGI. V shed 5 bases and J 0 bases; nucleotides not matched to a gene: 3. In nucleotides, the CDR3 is TGTGCCAGCAGTCCTACTAGCGGGAGCACAGATACGCAGTATTTT. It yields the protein CASSPTSGSTDTQYF.

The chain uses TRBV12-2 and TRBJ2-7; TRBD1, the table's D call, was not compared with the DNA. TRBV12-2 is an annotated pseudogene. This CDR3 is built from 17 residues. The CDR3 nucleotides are TGTGCAAGTCGCTTAGGGGGCCCCCAGGGTCGATCCTACGAGCAGTACTTC. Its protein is CASRLGGPQGRSYEQYF.